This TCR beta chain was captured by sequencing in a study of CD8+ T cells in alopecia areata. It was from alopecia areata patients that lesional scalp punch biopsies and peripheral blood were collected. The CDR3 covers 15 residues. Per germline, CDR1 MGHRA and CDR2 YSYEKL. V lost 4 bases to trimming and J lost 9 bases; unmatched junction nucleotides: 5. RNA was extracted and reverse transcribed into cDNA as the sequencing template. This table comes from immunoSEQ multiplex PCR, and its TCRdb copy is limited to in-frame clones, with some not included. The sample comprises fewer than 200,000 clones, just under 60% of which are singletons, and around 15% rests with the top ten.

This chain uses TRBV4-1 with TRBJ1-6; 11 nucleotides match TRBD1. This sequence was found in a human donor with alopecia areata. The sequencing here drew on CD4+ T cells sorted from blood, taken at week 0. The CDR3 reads CASSRGTGGGSPLHF. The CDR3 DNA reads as TGCGCCAGCAGCCGAGGGACAGGGGGTGGTTCACCCCTCCACTTT.